Each of the 16 T cell receptor beta chains below was sequenced from the same sample in a study of T-cell reconstitution after alpha-beta-depleted transplantation in children. A TCRbeta library incorporating unique molecular identifiers was prepared. In TCRdb, the PCR reads were re-called with MiXCR into one record per CDR3 protein. The table shows hundreds of thousands of distinct CDR3 sequences, with 10% occurring only once. Sequenced material: PBMCs from the stem cell graft donor, taken from the stem cell graft. The receptors were gathered from a human donor who donated a stem cell graft to a child with acute myeloid leukemia.

The sample holds many counts of this clonotype. V is TRBV10-3 and J is TRBJ2-3; D is perhaps TRBD1 (5 bases). Germline CDR1 ENHRY, CDR2 SYGVKD. The CDR3 sequence is 14 residues long. V shed 7 bases and J shed 2 bases, with 13 bases lying between them. The CDR3 sequence is CAITESGATDTQYF. CDR3 in DNA: TGTGCCATCACGGAGAGTGGGGCCACAGATACGCAGTATTTT.

This clonotype has a count of ten or more. This chain connects TRBV12-3 or TRBV12-4 to TRBJ2-7, with 10 bases aligning to TRBD2. The V gene end was trimmed by 9 bases and the J gene end by 3 bases; junction bases not matched to a gene: 5. This CDR3 has 13 residues. The CDR3 DNA follows: TGTGCCAGTACAACTAGCGGGAACTACGAGCAGTACTTC. It translates to CASTTSGNYEQYF.

This clonotype was seen a few times. V is TRBV12-3 or TRBV12-4 and J is TRBJ2-5, with TRBD2 as a possible D gene (7 bases). V dropped 3 bases and J dropped 3 bases, with 14 bases sitting between them. The CDR3 is 15 residues long. CDR3 DNA sequence: TGTGCCAGCAGTTTTTCAGGGAGGGACAAAGAGACCCAGTACTTC. Encoded protein: CASSFSGRDKETQYF.

This clonotype occurred many times. The rearrangement uses TRBV5-5 and TRBJ2-7; 9 nucleotides align to TRBD1. V was clipped by 3 bases and J by 5 bases; unmatched bases: 6. The CDR3 sequence is 14 residues long. Germline values: CDR1 SGHKS, CDR2 YYEKEE (reference sequence). In DNA form, the CDR3 reads TGTGCCAGCAGCTCGGGACAGGGAAGGCACGAGCAGTACTTC. Amino acids: CASSSGQGRHEQYF.

This clonotype was observed many times. The chain employs TRBV10-3 and TRBJ2-5, with a possible D match to TRBD2 (7 bases). This CDR3 spans 16 amino acids. Trimming cost V 4 bases and J 0 bases, with 15 bases left between them. From germline, CDR1 is ENHRY and CDR2 SYGVKD. As DNA, the CDR3 is TGTGCCATCAGTGGGGGGGCGGGAGCCTACCAAGAGACCCAGTACTTC. Its protein is CAISGGAGAYQETQYF.

V usage is TRBV20-1 and J usage is TRBJ1-2; tentatively, D is TRBD1 (5 bases). CDR3 length: 12 amino acids. Germline V gene lookup returns CDR1 DFQATT and CDR2 SNEGSKA (reference sequence). Between the trimmed V and J ends, which lost 5 bases and 2 bases, there was a span of 9 bases. The CDR3 region is CSAARDNYGYTF. CDR3 in DNA: TGCAGTGCTGCCCGGGACAACTATGGCTACACCTTC.

This clonotype was observed at least ten times. V is TRBV5-8 and J is TRBJ2-2; D is uncertain. There are 17 residues in the CDR3. V was shortened by 4 bases and J by 2 bases, with 18 bases between the two germline ends. The germline gives CDR1 SGHTS, CDR2 YDEGEE. CDR3 residues: CASSLQGWQDNTGELFF. Written as DNA, the CDR3 is TGTGCCAGCAGCCTCCAAGGGTGGCAGGATAACACCGGGGAGCTGTTTTTT.

This clonotype has ten or more counts. The chain has TRBV7-2 and TRBJ1-5; D unclear. Germline V gene lookup returns CDR1 SGHTA and CDR2 FQGNSA. V lost 4 bases, J lost 5 bases, and 12 bases lay in between. The CDR3 runs to 14 residues. This CDR3 reads CASSSSRRDQPQHF. The DNA for the CDR3 is TGTGCCAGCAGCTCCTCCCGGCGTGATCAGCCCCAGCATTTT.

The chain uses TRBV7-4 and TRBJ2-7; the D gene is possibly TRBD1 (6 bases). The germline V gene has CDR1 SGHVT and CDR2 SQSDAQ. Trimming removed 7 bases from V and 3 bases from J, with 19 bases in between. The CDR3 is 15 residues long. The CDR3 nucleotides read TGTGCCAGCACCAGCGTTGAGGACAGCCTCTACGAGCAGTACTTC. Protein product: CASTSVEDSLYEQYF.

This chain connects TRBV12-3 or TRBV12-4 to TRBJ1-1, with no clear D. The germline V and J ends were trimmed by 6 bases and 0 bases, with 14 bases remaining between them. CDR3 length equals 15 residues. DNA of the CDR3: TGTGCCAGCAGACCGAAGGCAGCCATGAACACTGAAGCTTTCTTT. Encoded protein: CASRPKAAMNTEAFF.

This clonotype was recorded many times. This chain connects TRBV30 to TRBJ2-1, with D possibly being TRBD1 (8 bases). CDR3 size: 13 residues. Germline V CDR1 and CDR2: GTSNPN, SVGIG (reference sequence). Trimming removed 2 bases at V and 7 bases at J, with 12 bases between. The CDR3 DNA follows: TGTGCCTGGAGTCAACAGGGGGGGAATGAGCAGTTCTTC. As protein: CAWSQQGGNEQFF.

The chain carries TRBV27 and TRBJ1-2; D is ambiguous. The germline CDR1 and CDR2 sequences are MNHEY and SMNVEV (reference sequence). The CDR3 loop spans 11 amino acids. Trimming pared 10 bases from V and 4 bases from J, leaving 10 bases between. The CDR3 spells CANPLSYGYTF. CDR3 DNA sequence: TGTGCCAACCCCTTGAGCTATGGCTACACCTTC.

This clonotype came up a few times. The J gene is TRBJ1-1, the V gene TRBV30; D gene unclear. The CDR3 is made up of 13 amino acids. The V gene lost 4 bases and the J gene lost 1 base, with 10 bases spanning the gap. CDR1 is GTSNPN and CDR2 is SVGIG in the germline V gene (reference sequence). This chain's CDR3 is CAWMVVRNTEAFF. The CDR3 DNA sequence: TGTGCCTGGATGGTCGTCCGGAACACTGAAGCTTTCTTT.

The genes are TRBV18 and TRBJ2-6; D remains ambiguous. The V end was cut by 4 bases, the J end by 1 base, with 11 bases between. The CDR3 sequence is 16 residues long. Germline V gene data show CDR1 as KGHSH and CDR2 as LQKENI. In nucleotides, the CDR3 is TGTGCCAGCTCACAACCTATCGGGTCTGGGGCCAACGTCCTGACTTTC. This sequence encodes CASSQPIGSGANVLTF.

This clonotype showed up just a few times. This chain links TRBV29-1 with TRBJ1-4; D unresolved. CDR3 length: 15 amino acids. Germline CDR1 is SQVTM and CDR2 is ANQGSEA. Trimming removed 7 bases at V and 2 bases at J, with 17 bases between. CDR3 sequence: CSAVLISATNEKLFF. The CDR3 bases are TGCAGCGCGGTGCTCATTTCTGCGACTAATGAAAAACTGTTTTTT. Variable domain in full (rest from reference TRBV29-1 and TRBJ1-4): SAVISQKPSRDICQRGTSLTIQCQVDSQVTMMFWYRQQPGQSLTLIATANQGSEATYESGFVIDKFPISRPNLTFSTLTVSNMSPEDSSIYLCSAVLISATNEKLFFGSGTQLSVL.

The table lists this clonotype with a few counts. The chain recombines TRBV7-8 with TRBJ2-7; D is unclear. CDR1 and CDR2 from the germline V gene are SGHVS and FQNEAQ. Trimming removed 4 bases from V and 6 bases from J, with 13 bases in between. This CDR3 has 13 amino acids. The CDR3 loop is CASSYPGLPEQYF. The CDR3 nucleotides read TGTGCCAGCAGCTACCCCGGGTTGCCCGAGCAGTACTTC.